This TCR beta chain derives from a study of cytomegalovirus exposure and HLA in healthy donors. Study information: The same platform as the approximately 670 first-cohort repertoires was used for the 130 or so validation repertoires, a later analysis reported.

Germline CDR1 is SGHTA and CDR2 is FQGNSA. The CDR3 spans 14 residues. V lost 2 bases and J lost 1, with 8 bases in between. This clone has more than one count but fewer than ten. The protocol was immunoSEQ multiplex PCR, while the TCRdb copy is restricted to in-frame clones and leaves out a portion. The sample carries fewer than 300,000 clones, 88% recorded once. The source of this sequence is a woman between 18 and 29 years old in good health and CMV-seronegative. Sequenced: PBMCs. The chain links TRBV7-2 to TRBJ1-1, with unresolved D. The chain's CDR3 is CASSLSRKNTEAFF. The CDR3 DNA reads TGTGCCAGCAGCTTATCCAGGAAGAACACTGAAGCTTTCTTT. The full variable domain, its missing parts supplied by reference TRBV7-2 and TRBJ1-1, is GAGVSQSPSNKVTEKGKDVELRCDPISGHTALYWYRQSLGQGLEFLIYFQGNSAPDKSGLPSDRFSAERTGGSVSTLTIQRTQQEDSAVYLCASSLSRKNTEAFFGQGTRLTVV.